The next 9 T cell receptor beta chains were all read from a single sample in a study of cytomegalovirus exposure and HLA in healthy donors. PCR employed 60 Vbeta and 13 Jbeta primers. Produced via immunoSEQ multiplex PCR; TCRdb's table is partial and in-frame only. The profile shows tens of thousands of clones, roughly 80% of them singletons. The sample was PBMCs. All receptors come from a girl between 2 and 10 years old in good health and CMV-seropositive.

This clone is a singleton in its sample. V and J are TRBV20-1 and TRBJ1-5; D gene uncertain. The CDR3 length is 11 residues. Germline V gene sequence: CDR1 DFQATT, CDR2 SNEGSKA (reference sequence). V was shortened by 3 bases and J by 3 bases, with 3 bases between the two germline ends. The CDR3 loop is CSASNNQPQHF. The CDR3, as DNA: TGCAGTGCTAGTAACAATCAGCCCCAGCATTTT.

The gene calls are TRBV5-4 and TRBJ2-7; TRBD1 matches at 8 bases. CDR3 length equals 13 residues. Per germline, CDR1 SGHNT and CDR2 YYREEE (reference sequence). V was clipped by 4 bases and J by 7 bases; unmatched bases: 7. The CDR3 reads CASSLETGEEQYF. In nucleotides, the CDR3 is TGTGCCAGCAGCCTGGAGACAGGGGAAGAGCAGTACTTC.

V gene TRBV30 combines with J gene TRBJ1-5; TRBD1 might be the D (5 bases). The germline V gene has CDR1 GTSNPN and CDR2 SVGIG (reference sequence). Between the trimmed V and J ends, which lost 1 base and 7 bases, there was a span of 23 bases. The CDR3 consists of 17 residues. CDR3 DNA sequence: TGTGCCTGGAGTGGGGCTTACGGGACCCCGGGGGGACAGCCCCAGCATTTT. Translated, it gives CAWSGAYGTPGGQPQHF.

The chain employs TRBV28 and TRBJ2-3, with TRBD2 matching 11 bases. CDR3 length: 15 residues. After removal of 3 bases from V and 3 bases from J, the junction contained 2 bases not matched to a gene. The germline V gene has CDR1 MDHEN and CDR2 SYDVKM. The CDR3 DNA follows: TGTGCCAGCAGTTTGGCTAGCGGGAGGACAGATACGCAGTATTTT. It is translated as CASSLASGRTDTQYF.

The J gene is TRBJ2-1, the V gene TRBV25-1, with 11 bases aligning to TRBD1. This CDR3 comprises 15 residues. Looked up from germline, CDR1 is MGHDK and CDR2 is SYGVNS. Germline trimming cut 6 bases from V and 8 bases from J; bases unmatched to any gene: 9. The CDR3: CASSPGTGGGYEQFF. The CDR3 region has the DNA TGTGCCAGCAGCCCCGGGACAGGGGGAGGGTATGAGCAGTTCTTC.

The DNA of the CDR3 is TGTGCCATCAGTGAGCCGGTTAGCACTGAAGCTTTCTTT. The encoded protein is CAISEPVSTEAFF. The rearrangement uses TRBV10-3 and TRBJ1-1; D call uncertain. V was clipped by 2 bases and J by 4 bases, with 8 bases between them. The CDR3 sequence is 13 residues long. Per germline, CDR1 ENHRY and CDR2 SYGVKD.

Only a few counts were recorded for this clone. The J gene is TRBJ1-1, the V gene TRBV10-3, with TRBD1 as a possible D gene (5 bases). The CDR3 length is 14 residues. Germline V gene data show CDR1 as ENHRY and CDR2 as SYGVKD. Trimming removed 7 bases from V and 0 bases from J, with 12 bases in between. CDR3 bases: TGTGCCATCACTCCCGACAGTTTGAACACTGAAGCTTTCTTT. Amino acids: CAITPDSLNTEAFF.

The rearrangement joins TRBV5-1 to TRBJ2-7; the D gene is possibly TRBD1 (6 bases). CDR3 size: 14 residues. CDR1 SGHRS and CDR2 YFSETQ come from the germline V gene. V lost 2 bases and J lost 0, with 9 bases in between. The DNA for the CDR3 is TGCGCCAGCAGCTTCCGGGACAACTCCTACGAGCAGTACTTC. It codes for CASSFRDNSYEQYF.

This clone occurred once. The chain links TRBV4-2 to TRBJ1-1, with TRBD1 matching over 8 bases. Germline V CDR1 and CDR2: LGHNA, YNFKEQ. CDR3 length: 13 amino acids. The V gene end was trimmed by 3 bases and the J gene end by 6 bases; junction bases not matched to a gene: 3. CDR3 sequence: CASSQGQASEAFF. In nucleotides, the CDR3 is TGTGCCAGCAGCCAGGGACAGGCTTCTGAAGCTTTCTTT.